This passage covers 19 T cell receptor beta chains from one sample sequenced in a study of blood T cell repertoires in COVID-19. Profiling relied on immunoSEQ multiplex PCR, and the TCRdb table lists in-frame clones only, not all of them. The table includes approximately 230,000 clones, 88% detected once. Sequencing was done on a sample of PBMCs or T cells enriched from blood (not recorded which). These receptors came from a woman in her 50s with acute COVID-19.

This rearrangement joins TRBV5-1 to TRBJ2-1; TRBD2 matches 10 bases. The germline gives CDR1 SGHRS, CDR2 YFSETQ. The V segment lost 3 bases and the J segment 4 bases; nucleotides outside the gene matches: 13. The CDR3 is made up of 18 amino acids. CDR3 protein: CASSSRGGEREGYNEQFF. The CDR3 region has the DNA TGCGCCAGCAGCTCCCGGGGGGGGGAGCGGGAGGGTTACAATGAGCAGTTCTTC.

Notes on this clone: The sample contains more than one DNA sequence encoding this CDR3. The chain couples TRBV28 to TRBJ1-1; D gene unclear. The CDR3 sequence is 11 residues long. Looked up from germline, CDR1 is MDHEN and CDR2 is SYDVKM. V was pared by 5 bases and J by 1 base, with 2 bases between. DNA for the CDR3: TGTGCCAGCAGTCAGAACACTGAAGCTTTCTTT. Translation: CASSQNTEAFF. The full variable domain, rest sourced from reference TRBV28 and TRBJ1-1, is DVKVTQSSRYLVKRTGEKVFLECVQDMDHENMFWYRQDPGLGLRLIYFSYDVKMKEKGDIPEGYSVSREKKERFSLILESASTNQTSMYLCASSQNTEAFFGQGTRLTVV.

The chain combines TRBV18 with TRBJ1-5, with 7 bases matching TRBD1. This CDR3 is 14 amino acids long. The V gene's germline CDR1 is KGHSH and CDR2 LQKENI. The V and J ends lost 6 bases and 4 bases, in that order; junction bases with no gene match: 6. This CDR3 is CASSAGQENQPQHF. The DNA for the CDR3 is TGTGCCAGCTCTGCCGGACAGGAGAATCAGCCCCAGCATTTT.

The CDR3 loop reads CASSLGASEAYEQYF. In DNA, the CDR3 is TGTGCCAGCAGCTTAGGGGCTAGCGAGGCCTACGAGCAGTACTTC. This chain uses TRBV7-9 with TRBJ2-7; TRBD2 might be the D (6 bases). With 1 base removed from V and 2 bases from J, the gap between germline ends came to 12 bases. The CDR3 spans 15 residues. CDR1 is SEHNR, CDR2 FQNEAQ, per germline (reference sequence). Full variable domain (missing parts from reference TRBV7-9 and TRBJ2-7): DTGVSQNPRHKITKRGQNVTFRCDPISEHNRLYWYRQTLGQGPEFLTYFQNEAQLEKSRLLSDRFSAERPKGSFSTLEIQRTEQGDSAMYLCASSLGASEAYEQYFGPGTRLTVT.

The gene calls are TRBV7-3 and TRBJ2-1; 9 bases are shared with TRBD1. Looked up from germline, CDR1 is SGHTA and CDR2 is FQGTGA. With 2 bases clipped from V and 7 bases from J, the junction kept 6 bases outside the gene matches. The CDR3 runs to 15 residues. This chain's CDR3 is CASSLYGQGRNEQFF. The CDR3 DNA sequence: TGTGCCAGCAGCTTATACGGACAGGGGAGGAATGAGCAGTTCTTC.

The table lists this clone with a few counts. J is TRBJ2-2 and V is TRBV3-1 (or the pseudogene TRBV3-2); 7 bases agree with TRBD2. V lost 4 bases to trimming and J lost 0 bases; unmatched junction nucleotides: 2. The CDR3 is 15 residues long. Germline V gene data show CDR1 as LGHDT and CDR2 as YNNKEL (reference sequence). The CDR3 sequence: CASSRGLANTGELFF. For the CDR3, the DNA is TGTGCCAGCAGCCGAGGACTAGCGAACACCGGGGAGCTGTTTTTT.

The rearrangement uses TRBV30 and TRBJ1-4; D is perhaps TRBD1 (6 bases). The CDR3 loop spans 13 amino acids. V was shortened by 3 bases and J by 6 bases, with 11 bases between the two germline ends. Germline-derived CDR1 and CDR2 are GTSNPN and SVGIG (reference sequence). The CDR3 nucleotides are TGTGCCTGGAGGGCAGGGGAGTATGAAAAACTGTTTTTT. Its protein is CAWRAGEYEKLFF.

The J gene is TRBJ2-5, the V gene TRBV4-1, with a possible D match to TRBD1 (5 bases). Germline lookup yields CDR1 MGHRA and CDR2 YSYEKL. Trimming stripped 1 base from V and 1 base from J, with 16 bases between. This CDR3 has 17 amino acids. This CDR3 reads CASSQAAGPYGQETQYF. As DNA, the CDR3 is TGCGCCAGCAGCCAAGCTGCAGGGCCCTACGGCCAAGAGACCCAGTACTTC.

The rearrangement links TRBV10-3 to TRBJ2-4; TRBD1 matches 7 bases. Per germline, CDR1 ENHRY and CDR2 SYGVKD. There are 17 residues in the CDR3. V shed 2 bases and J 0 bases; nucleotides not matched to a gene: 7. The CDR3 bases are TGTGCCATCAGTGAGCAGGACAGGCCCGGAGCCAAAAACATTCAGTACTTC. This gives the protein CAISEQDRPGAKNIQYF.

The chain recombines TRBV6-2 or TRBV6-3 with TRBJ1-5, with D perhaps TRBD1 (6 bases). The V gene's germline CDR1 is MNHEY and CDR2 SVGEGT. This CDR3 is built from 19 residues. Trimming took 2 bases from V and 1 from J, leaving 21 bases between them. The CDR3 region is CASSYVVRGQGWSNQPQHF. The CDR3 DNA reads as TGTGCCAGCAGTTACGTTGTCAGGGGCCAGGGTTGGAGCAATCAGCCCCAGCATTTT.

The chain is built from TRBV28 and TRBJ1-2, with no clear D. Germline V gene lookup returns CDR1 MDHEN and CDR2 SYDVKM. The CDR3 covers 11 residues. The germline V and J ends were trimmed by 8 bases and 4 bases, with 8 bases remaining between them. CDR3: CASSFVYGYTF. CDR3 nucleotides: TGTGCCAGCTCCTTCGTCTATGGCTACACCTTC.

CDR3 sequence: CASSSSGRANYEQYF. The CDR3, as DNA: TGTGCCAGCAGCTCTAGCGGGAGGGCCAACTACGAGCAGTACTTC. The chain has TRBV7-2 and TRBJ2-7, with 12 bases aligning to TRBD2. CDR3 length equals 15 residues. Germline V lookup: CDR1 SGHTA, CDR2 FQGNSA. J was trimmed by 3 bases and V by 4 bases; bases with no gene match: 4.

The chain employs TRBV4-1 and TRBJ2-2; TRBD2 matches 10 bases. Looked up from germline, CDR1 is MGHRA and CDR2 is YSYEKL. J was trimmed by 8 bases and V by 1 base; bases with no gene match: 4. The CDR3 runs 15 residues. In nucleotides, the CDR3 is TGCGCCAGCAGCCAAGGGCTAGCGGGAGTAGGGGAGCTGTTTTTT. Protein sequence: CASSQGLAGVGELFF.

CDR3 DNA sequence: TGTGCCAGCAGCCATGGACCCGGGAGGAGAGGACAGCCCCAGCATTTT. Translated: CASSHGPGRRGQPQHF. The chain joins TRBV2 to TRBJ1-5; D is undetermined. V shed 6 bases and J shed 7 bases, with 22 bases lying between them. The CDR3 extends over 16 amino acids. Germline CDR1 is SNHLY and CDR2 is FYNNEI. The whole variable domain, remainder taken from reference TRBV2 and TRBJ1-5, is EPEVTQTPSHQVTQMGQEVILRCVPISNHLYFYWYRQILGQKVEFLVSFYNNEISEKSEIFDDQFSVERPDGSNFTLKIRSTKLEDSAMYFCASSHGPGRRGQPQHFGDGTRLSIL.

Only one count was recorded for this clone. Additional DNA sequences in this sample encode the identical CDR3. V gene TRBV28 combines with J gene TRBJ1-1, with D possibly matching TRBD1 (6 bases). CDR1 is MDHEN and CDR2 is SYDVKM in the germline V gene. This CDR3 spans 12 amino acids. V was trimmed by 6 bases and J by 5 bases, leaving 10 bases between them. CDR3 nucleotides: TGTGCCAGCAGCCTAAGGGGGACTGAAGCTTTCTTT. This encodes CASSLRGTEAFF.

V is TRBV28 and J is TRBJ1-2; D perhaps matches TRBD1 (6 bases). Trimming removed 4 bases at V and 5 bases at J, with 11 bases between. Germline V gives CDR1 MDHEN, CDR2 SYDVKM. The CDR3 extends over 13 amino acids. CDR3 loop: CASSSVTGYGYTF. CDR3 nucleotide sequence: TGTGCCAGCAGTTCCGTCACAGGGTATGGCTACACCTTC.

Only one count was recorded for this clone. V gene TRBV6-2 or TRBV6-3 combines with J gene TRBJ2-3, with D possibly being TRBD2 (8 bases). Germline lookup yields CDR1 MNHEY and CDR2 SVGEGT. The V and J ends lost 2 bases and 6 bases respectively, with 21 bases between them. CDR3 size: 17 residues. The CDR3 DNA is TGTGCCAGCAGTTACCTCGGGAGGGGGCGAGATTATGATACGCAGTATTTT. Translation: CASSYLGRGRDYDTQYF.

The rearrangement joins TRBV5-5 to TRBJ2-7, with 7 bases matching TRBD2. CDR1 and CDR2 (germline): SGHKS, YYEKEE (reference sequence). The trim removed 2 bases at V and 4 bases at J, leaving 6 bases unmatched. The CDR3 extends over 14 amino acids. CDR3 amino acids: CASSFGWGGYEQYF. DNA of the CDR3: TGTGCCAGCAGCTTCGGCTGGGGGGGATACGAGCAGTACTTC.

CDR3 bases: TGTGCCAGTAGCCCGGGAGGCGGTGGAAACACCATATATTTT. Its protein is CASSPGGGGNTIYF. The genes are TRBV19 and TRBJ1-3; D gene ambiguous. Trimming shortened V by 6 bases and J by 3 bases, and 12 bases separated the two germline ends. CDR1 and CDR2 from the germline V gene are LNHDA and SQIVND (reference sequence). The length of the CDR3 is 14 residues.